This TCR beta chain was profiled in a study of cytomegalovirus exposure and HLA in healthy donors (dated by TCRdb to 2016 to 2017). Regarding the research as a whole: In an earlier analysis of around 540 of the donors, 276 Gb of sequence data and 120 million or so unique TCR beta sequences from about 190 million T cells were reported. To predict cytomegalovirus infection status, the study combined high-throughput TCR immunosequencing, statistical association of individual TCRs with disease status, and machine learning. Every repertoire in the discovery cohort had been generated on one and the same sequencing platform. The number of typed donors differed by locus: about 629-630 for A, B, C, DRB1 and DQB1; approximately 540 for DQA1; some 610 for DPA1; and 400 to 480 for DPB1. Using immunosequencing, the study profiled T cell repertoires from 666 subjects and related those repertoires to cytomegalovirus serostatus. To decide whether each TCR beta V gene segment behaved as functional or pseudogenic, an earlier analysis of some 600 of the donors relied on high-throughput TCR beta sequencing. Donor age, sex, ethnicity and CMV serostatus were compiled alongside the repertoire data. Among some 400 genotyped donors of the cohort, an average of around 240,000 unique TCR beta nucleotide sequences were sequenced per donor, 15% to 20% of them non-productive. Four or five DR-DQ haplotypes were handled as single units for association and clustering because linkage in the cohort was strong. An early release that covered about 600 HLA-typed donors contained around 330 gigabases of sequencing data and about 93 million unique TCR sequences. Among the roughly 400 genotyped donors, under 90% belonged to the genetic ancestry cluster associated with self-reported Caucasian donors. The study aimed to test whether signatures of past pathogen exposure could be identified by cataloging public T cell receptors. To study patterns of TCR occurrence, a later analysis re-analyzed previously published TCR beta repertoires from just over 650 donors and added high-resolution HLA genotyping. Rather than drawing on any new phenotypic data, the later analysis identified candidate immune exposures from TCR beta sequences and the way those sequences occurred across donors. A separate validation cohort of 100 to 150 different subjects was used in addition to the approximately 640-subject first cohort. Genome-wide SNP genotypes for about three fifths of the roughly 670 donors were used in a later genetic analysis, which treated that subset as a discovery cohort. HLA typing covered class I and class II loci at four-digit resolution.

A note on this clone: Which antigen it targets is not known. Qualities for individual bases were not recorded, and no much larger clone is one base off.

In total, around 600 healthy bone marrow donors made up the cohort. At the time of sampling, every cohort member was nominally healthy, though immune exposures that went unrecorded were likely present. The donor was CMV seropositive and was included in the group of 250 to 300 seropositive cohort members. Each donor provided a peripheral blood sample, and peripheral blood mononuclear cells were used for TCR beta sequencing. Genomic DNA extraction from the blood cell samples was performed with the Qiagen DNeasy Blood Extraction Kit. V has 3 bases trimmed and J has 2 bases trimmed; junction bases matching no gene number 7. CDR1 SGHRS and CDR2 YFSETQ were looked up in the germline V gene. The CDR3, from cysteine to phenylalanine, totals 16 residues. Here the CDR3 DNA is all that survives: 48 bases in frame from base 1. Receptors were amplified or captured by the immunoSEQ multiplex PCR assay. For the multiplex PCR, a mixture combining 60 forward primers for TCR Vbeta segments and 13 reverse primers for TCR Jbeta segments was used. Amplification of the CDR3 region of rearranged TCR beta genes was performed with a multiplex PCR assay on genomic DNA. The Illumina HiSeq System was used to sequence the amplified TCR beta libraries as 87-base-pair reads. Processing in the source paper ran as follows. A later analysis counted about 82 million unique TCR beta chains across the 500 to 850 repertoires, and some 11 million of these chains were shared by at least two donors. Raw reads were error-corrected and collapsed into unique sequences by a nearest-neighbor algorithm in which closely related sequences were merged to remove PCR and sequencing errors. To assign V, D and J gene segments, CDR3 sequences were aligned to IMGT reference sequences. Each retained sequence needed at least a six-nucleotide match to both a V gene segment and a J gene segment. A rearrangement was called productive if the CDR3 had no stop codons and remained in frame with V and J, and every other rearrangement was called non-productive. Following IMGT convention, CDR3 was defined as the stretch from the second conserved V-encoded cysteine to the conserved J-encoded phenylalanine. The earlier analysis of 550 to 650 of the donors excluded any sequence lacking an unambiguous match to a single V gene segment. An earlier analysis of 500 to 600 of the donors classified V segments as functional when productive rearrangements were above 56.7% and as segregating when the standard deviation between donors was above 5%. A statistical classification framework was built to diagnose cytomegalovirus status from the catalog of TCR beta chain sequences. In a later analysis, TCR nucleotide sequences were compared against IMGT/GENE-DB human TR gene sequences so that V and J genes could be assigned. A later analysis assigned CDR3 sequences and most-parsimonious VDJ recombination scenarios with the TCRdist pipeline. In a later analysis, every TCR beta chain was defined by the combination of its CDR3 amino acid sequence and its V-gene family, and reads without a unique V-gene family were dropped. To address suspected cross-contamination and a sequencing artifact, a later analysis removed under 600 highly shared, low-generation-probability nucleotide sequences. A later analysis calculated a clonal expansion index for each public chain from normalized within-repertoire ranks of inferred template counts. A later analysis computed generation probabilities with a VDJ recombination model fitted to out-of-frame rearrangements, and checked the results against IGoR. In a later analysis, TCR-TCR, TCR-HLA and TCR-CMV co-occurrence was scored with hypergeometric tests, and a repertoire-size bias correction was applied to TCR pairs. A later analysis estimated false discovery rates by permuting HLA or CMV assignments 20 times. In a later analysis, co-occurring TCRs were grouped with DBSCAN, and TCRdist sequence similarity was added when clustering was performed within HLA-allele-positive subsets. Co-occurrence clustering excluded repertoires with fewer than 30,000 or more than 120,000 public chains, plus five with anomalous nucleotide sharing. TCRdb obtained this table from immuneACCESS and retained in-frame rearrangements with V and J assigned. These tables miss some clones; where compared with another copy, unresolved V genes account for less than half of the shortfall, and the remainder is unexplained. The DNA was the basis for D and trimming; V, J and clone size are from that table. Counted in this sample were 110,000 or so clones; around 77% of them appeared once. Of the sample, roughly 5.9% falls within the top ten clones.

Broad study findings and their caveats: The study gave a list of over 150 TCR beta chains associated with cytomegalovirus. Compared with the roughly 700-donor mean, donors in an Asian-associated ancestry cluster had fewer N-insertions in productive TCRs, according to a later genetic analysis. An association between a missense DCLRE1C variant and V-gene and J-gene trimming of TCR beta chains was found in a later genetic analysis and replicated in an independent cohort. A further reported finding was that TCR beta sequences accurately predicted the HLA-A and HLA-B alleles for most subjects in the first cohort. The authors suggested that the approach could potentially be generalized to other disease states and immunological phenotypes. In a later analysis, HLA-associated TCR beta chains were found to be more clonally expanded and to have lower generation probabilities than equally common non-associated chains. The cohort was sequenced for TCR beta chains only, and without alpha or paired-chain data the features that could be detected were limited. Because some donors lacked HLA typing at each locus, the association tests relied only on the typed subset. Sequencing depth was assumed to be roughly uniform across donors in the presence/absence analyses, though that assumption may not hold. In a later analysis, several top co-occurrence clusters were reported to appear linked to parvovirus B19, influenza, CMV and Epstein-Barr virus. Assigning TCR associations to individual alleles was difficult when HLA alleles, especially DR and DQ, strongly co-occurred. For the cohort, immune exposure information was limited to CMV serostatus. Because counts were too low, about 18 rarely observed V segments, including chromosome 9 orphons, were excluded from the earlier analysis of several hundred of the donors. The sequencing pipeline was judged likely to have produced a cluster of highly shared sequence variants as a technical artifact. In a later analysis, TCR association rates were found to vary across HLA loci, with the most associated TCRs seen for DRB1 alleles and the fewest for HLA-C alleles. Linkage disequilibrium might explain the correlated functional status among segregating V segments, but an unknown experimental factor could not be excluded. In vitro tests confirmed that a few of the cytomegalovirus-associated TCR beta chains recognize cytomegalovirus antigens. Specific HLA alleles were associated with 15,000 to 20,000 TCR beta sequences at a false discovery rate of 0.05 in a later analysis. In an earlier analysis of about 550 of the donors, most TCR beta V segments were observed in productive rearrangements about 90% or about 30% of the time, broadly matching IMGT annotations. Most TCR sequences were seen in very few donors, while some public TCRs were found in many individuals. The 87-base-pair reads could not distinguish some IMGT-functional V segments, including TRBV6-2 and TRBV6-3, so those segments were excluded. The classifier was reported to diagnose cytomegalovirus status with high specificity and sensitivity in both the original cohort and the validation cohort. In a later analysis, most CMV-associated TCR beta chains were found to appear HLA-restricted, with HLA associations seemingly driven largely by CMV exposure.

The rearranged segments are TRBV5-1 and TRBJ1-1, with TRBD1 identical over 10 junction bases. The source of this sequence is a woman under 40 in good health and CMV-seropositive. Material for sequencing was PBMCs. The CDR3 protein: CASSSGQGETNTEAFF. The DNA sequence follows: TGCGCCAGCAGCTCCGGACAGGGGGAAACCAACACTGAAGCTTTCTTT.